These 15 T cell receptor beta chains were all obtained from the same sample, sequenced in a study of cytomegalovirus exposure and HLA in healthy donors. Amplification used 60 Vbeta primers and 13 Jbeta primers. The assay was immunoSEQ multiplex PCR, and TCRdb's table has in-frame clones only and misses some. Found here are about 160,000 clones, 77% of them singletons; the top ten hold 2.2%. The sequencing input was PBMCs. All receptors come from a man in his fifties in good health and CMV-seropositive.

This clone was counted only a few times. This chain links TRBV9 with TRBJ1-4, with D perhaps matching TRBD1 (5 bases). The CDR3 consists of 15 residues. CDR1 is SGDLS, CDR2 YYNGEE, per germline. Deletions cut 0 bases from V and 7 bases from J, with 13 bases between. Here the CDR3 DNA reads TGTGCCAGCAGCGTAGGTTTCTCCCAGGGTGAAAAACTGTTTTTT. As protein: CASSVGFSQGEKLFF.

CDR3 sequence (DNA): TGTGCCAGCAGCACCCCCCTAGGGACAGGGTTATCCTACGAGCAGTACTTC. Residues: CASSTPLGTGLSYEQYF. V gene TRBV11-2 combines with J gene TRBJ2-7; 9 nucleotides agree with TRBD1. The V and J ends lost 5 bases and 1 base, in that order; junction bases with no gene match: 12. The CDR3 length is 17 residues. CDR1 and CDR2 from the germline V gene are SGHAT and FQNNGV.

CDR3 sequence reads: CASSPGQGGYGYTF. The CDR3 coding sequence is TGTGCCAGCTCACCTGGACAGGGGGGATATGGCTACACCTTC. The chain employs TRBV18 and TRBJ1-2, with TRBD1 matching over 10 bases. The CDR3 runs to 14 residues. Germline trimming cut 3 bases from V and 5 bases from J; bases unmatched to any gene: 3. The germline V gene encodes CDR1 KGHSH and CDR2 LQKENI.

The chain joins TRBV6-6 to TRBJ1-5; D is possibly TRBD1 (6 bases). In germline, CDR1 is MNHNY, CDR2 SVGAGI (reference sequence). The ends were cut back, 4 bases at V and 7 bases at J, with 14 bases in the middle. This CDR3 is built from 14 residues. The CDR3 here is CASSSPTGKQPQHF. CDR3 bases: TGTGCCAGCAGTTCCCCAACAGGGAAACAGCCCCAGCATTTT.

J is TRBJ2-7 and V is TRBV11-3; 11 nucleotides agree with TRBD2. With 8 bases clipped from V and 3 bases from J, the junction kept 3 bases outside the gene matches. Germline loops: CDR1 SGHNT, CDR2 YENEEA. The CDR3 totals 13 residues. Here the CDR3 reads CASSTSGGYEQYF. The CDR3 nucleotides are TGTGCCAGCTCTACTAGCGGGGGCTACGAGCAGTACTTC.

The table lists this clone with a count of one. The gene calls are TRBV19 and TRBJ1-2; 7 nucleotides align to TRBD1. Trimming removed 2 bases from V and 8 bases from J; junction bases left unmatched: 8. Germline V gene sequence: CDR1 LNHDA, CDR2 SQIVND (reference sequence). CDR3 length: 14 residues. The CDR3 DNA sequence: TGTGCCAGTAGTATAACAGGGGCTCGCCTGGGCTACACCTTC. Translating it yields CASSITGARLGYTF.

V and J are TRBV5-4 and TRBJ2-3, with TRBD2 matching 12 bases. V dropped 0 bases and J dropped 4; count of bases not matched to a gene: 3. CDR3 length: 16 amino acids. CDR1 is SGHNT, CDR2 YYREEE, per germline (reference sequence). The CDR3 loop reads CASSLVLAGGPDTQYF. CDR3 DNA sequence: TGTGCCAGCAGCTTGGTTCTAGCGGGGGGGCCAGATACGCAGTATTTT.

The chain links TRBV4-2 to TRBJ2-7; 10 nucleotides align to TRBD1. The CDR3 is 21 amino acids. Unmatched junction bases numbered 23, after V lost 4 bases and J lost 2 bases. Germline V lookup: CDR1 LGHNA, CDR2 YNFKEQ. The CDR3 nucleotides are TGTGCCAGCAGCCCAGTCGGTACCGATCCAGTTAAAGACAGGGGGCCCTACGAGCAGTACTTC. It specifies CASSPVGTDPVKDRGPYEQYF.

The chain has TRBV7-6 and TRBJ1-6, with TRBD1 identical over 7 bases. The CDR3 spans 14 residues. Germline CDR1 and CDR2: SGHVS and FNYEAQ. V was pared by 1 base and J by 10 bases, with 4 bases of the junction left unmatched. The CDR3 reads CASSLVAGGSPLHF. The CDR3 DNA follows: TGTGCCAGCAGCTTAGTCGCAGGGGGATCACCCCTCCACTTT.

The genes are TRBV5-6 and TRBJ2-5; 9 bases fit TRBD1. Germline loops: CDR1 SGHDT, CDR2 YYEEEE. This CDR3 has 14 amino acids. Trimming removed 6 bases from V and 2 bases from J; junction bases left unmatched: 5. The CDR3 DNA is TGTGCCAGCACAAGGGACAGGGTACAAGAGACCCAGTACTTC. Amino acids: CASTRDRVQETQYF.

The rearrangement uses TRBV5-6 and TRBJ2-2, with 11 positions matching TRBD1. This CDR3 has 16 residues. Looked up from germline, CDR1 is SGHDT and CDR2 is YYEEEE. V lost 3 bases and J lost 13; bases outside the gene matches: 14. CDR3 residues: CASSSGARTGGVLLFF. For the CDR3, the DNA is TGTGCCAGCAGCTCCGGGGCGAGGACAGGGGGCGTTTTGCTGTTTTTT.

This chain connects TRBV27 to TRBJ1-5; 10 bases match TRBD1. J lost 6 bases, V lost 5 bases, and 7 bases had no gene match. The CDR3 contains 15 residues. Germline V gene data show CDR1 as MNHEY and CDR2 as SMNVEV (reference sequence). The CDR3: CASSLRTGGFQPQHF. DNA of the CDR3: TGTGCCAGCAGTCTCAGGACAGGGGGATTTCAGCCCCAGCATTTT.

Remarks on this clone: The conserved final phenylalanine or tryptophan is absent from the CDR3, which likely points to a read error. The V gene is TRBV7-8, the J gene TRBJ1-1; possible D gene TRBD1, 5 bases. Looked up from germline, CDR1 is SGHVS and CDR2 is FQNEAQ. There are 16 residues in the CDR3. Trimming removed 0 bases at V and 4 bases at J, with 15 bases between. DNA of the CDR3: TGTGCCAGCAGCTTAGCGCGGGGCAAGGAGTTCACTGAAGCTTTCGTT. It yields the protein CASSLARGKEFTEAFV.

V is TRBV7-9 and J is TRBJ2-7; 9 nucleotides line up with TRBD2. V trimming: 4 bases; J trimming: 7 bases; junction bases outside the gene matches: 11. CDR3 size: 15 residues. Germline assignment: CDR1 SEHNR and CDR2 FQNEAQ (reference sequence). The CDR3 DNA reads TGTGCCAGCAGCTCTAGACTAGCGGCGCTGGGGGAGCAGTACTTC. Encoded protein: CASSSRLAALGEQYF.

The rearrangement joins TRBV27 to TRBJ1-2; D perhaps matches TRBD1 (6 bases). This CDR3 has 15 amino acids. V was trimmed by 6 bases and J by 5 bases, leaving 19 bases between them. The germline gives CDR1 MNHEY, CDR2 SMNVEV (reference sequence). In nucleotides, the CDR3 is TGTGCCAGCAGAGGACTTCAGGGGCCGGATTATGGCTACACCTTC. Protein: CASRGLQGPDYGYTF.